The present T cell receptor beta chain was sequenced within a study of CD8 T cells in ankylosing spondylitis. Findings and caveats of the study: What appeared characteristic of ankylosing spondylitis blood was a TCR beta motif of eight or nine highly homologous variants.

TCRdb analysed the 5' RACE reads with MiXCR anew, one entry per CDR3 protein. This sample has under 550,000 distinct CDR3 sequences, with about 25% found just once. In regard to this clonotype: Its antigen remains unidentified.

The CDR3 consists of 15 residues. V was clipped by 0 bases and J by 8 bases, with 17 bases between them. Germline loops: CDR1 DFQATT, CDR2 SNEGSKA (reference sequence). The sequence was collected from a male donor with ankylosing spondylitis. The sequenced material came from blood, either unsorted or a sorted T cell fraction (not recorded which). The V and J genes are TRBV20-1 and TRBJ2-1; the D call may be TRBD1 or TRBD2 (5 bases each). The chain's CDR3 is CSAREGTLDWDEQFF. The DNA of the CDR3 is TGCAGTGCTAGAGAGGGGACCTTAGATTGGGATGAGCAGTTCTTC.